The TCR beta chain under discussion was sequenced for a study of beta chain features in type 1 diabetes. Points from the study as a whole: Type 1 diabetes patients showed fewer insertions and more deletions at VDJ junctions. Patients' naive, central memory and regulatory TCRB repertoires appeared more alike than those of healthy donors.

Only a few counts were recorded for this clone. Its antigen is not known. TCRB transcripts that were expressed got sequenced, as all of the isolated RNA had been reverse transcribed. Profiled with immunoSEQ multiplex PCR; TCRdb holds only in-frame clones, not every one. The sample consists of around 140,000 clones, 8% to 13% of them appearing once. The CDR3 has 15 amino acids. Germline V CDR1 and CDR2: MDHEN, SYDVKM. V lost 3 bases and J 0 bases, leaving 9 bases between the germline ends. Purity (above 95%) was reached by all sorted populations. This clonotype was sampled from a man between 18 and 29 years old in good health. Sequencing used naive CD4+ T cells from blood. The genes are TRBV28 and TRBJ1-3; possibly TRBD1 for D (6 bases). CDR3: CASSFGGASGNTIYF. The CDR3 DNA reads TGTGCCAGCAGTTTCGGGGGGGCCTCTGGAAACACCATATATTTT.